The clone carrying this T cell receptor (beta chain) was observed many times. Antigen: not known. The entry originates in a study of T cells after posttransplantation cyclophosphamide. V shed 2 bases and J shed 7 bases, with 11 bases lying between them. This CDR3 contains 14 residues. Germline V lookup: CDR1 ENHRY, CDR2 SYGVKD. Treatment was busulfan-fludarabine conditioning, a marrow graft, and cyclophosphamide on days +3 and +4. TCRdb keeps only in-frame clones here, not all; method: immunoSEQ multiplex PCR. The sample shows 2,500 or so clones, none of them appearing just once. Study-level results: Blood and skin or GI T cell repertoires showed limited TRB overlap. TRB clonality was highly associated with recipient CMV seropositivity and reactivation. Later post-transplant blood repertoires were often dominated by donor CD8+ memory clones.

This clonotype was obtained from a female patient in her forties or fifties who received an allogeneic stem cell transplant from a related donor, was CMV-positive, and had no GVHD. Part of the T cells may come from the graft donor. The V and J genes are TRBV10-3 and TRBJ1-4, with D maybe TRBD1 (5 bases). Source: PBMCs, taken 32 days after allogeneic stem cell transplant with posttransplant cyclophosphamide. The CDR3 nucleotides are TGTGCCATCAGTGAGACAGGCGGGGGTGAAAAACTGTTTTTT. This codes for CAISETGGGEKLFF.